Listed below are T cell receptor beta chains from one sample, sequenced in a study of cytomegalovirus exposure and HLA in healthy donors. Repertoires were generated with immunoSEQ multiplex PCR, while TCRdb's copy carries only in-frame clones and drops some. The sample has 110,000 to 150,000 clones; the top ten hold 2.2%. The sample was PBMCs. The receptor source for this set is a woman between 18 and 30 years old in good health and CMV-seronegative. Both conserved end residues are part of each CDR3. D genes are given only for firm matches.

>TRBV7-9|TRBJ2-3|14|.
CASSPGDVRNTQYF
TGTGCCAGCAGCCCGGGGGATGTAAGAAATACGCAGTATTTT
>TRBV25-1|TRBJ2-7|13|.
CASGGQRTYEQYF
TGTGCCAGCGGGGGACAAAGAACGTACGAGCAGTACTTC
>TRBV29-1|TRBJ1-2|16|.
CSARAPGSRGGDGYTF
TGCAGCGCCCGTGCACCGGGAAGCAGGGGCGGCGATGGCTACACCTTC
>TRBV19|TRBJ1-1|15|.
CASSSGGGQNTEAFF
TGTGCCAGTAGCAGCGGGGGGGGACAGAACACTGAAGCTTTCTTT
>TRBV5-4|TRBJ2-3|14|.
CASLIDSHTDTQYF
TGTGCCAGCCTCATTGACAGCCACACAGATACGCAGTATTTT
>TRBV7-2|TRBJ1-1|12|TRBD1
CASSTQGTEAFF
TGTGCCAGCAGCACACAGGGGACTGAAGCTTTCTTT
>TRBV2|TRBJ1-1|11|.
CASSDLTEAFF
TGTGCCAGCAGTGACCTAACGGAAGCTTTCTTT
>TRBV12-5|TRBJ1-2|13|.
CASGSQQNYGYTF
TGTGCTAGTGGCTCACAACAGAACTATGGCTACACCTTC
>TRBV2|TRBJ2-7|16|TRBD1
CASRGRVADRAYEQYF
TGTGCCAGCCGTGGGAGAGTTGCGGACAGGGCCTACGAGCAGTACTTC
>TRBV27|TRBJ2-7|14|.
CASSLTPYVIEQYF
TGTGCCAGCAGTTTGACTCCCTACGTAATCGAGCAGTACTTC
>TRBV11-3|TRBJ2-1|15|.
CASSLVRQSYNEQFF
TGTGCCAGCAGCTTAGTCCGACAGTCCTACAATGAGCAGTTCTTC
>TRBV11-2|TRBJ2-7|14|TRBD2
CASSTGLAGYEQYF
TGTGCCAGCAGCACAGGACTAGCTGGCTACGAGCAGTACTTC
>TRBV5-1|TRBJ2-5|15|TRBD2
CASSLAQREGKTQYF
TGCGCCAGCAGCTTGGCGCAGCGGGAGGGGAAGACCCAGTACTTC
>TRBV30|TRBJ2-2|11|.
CACQGSGELFF
TGTGCCTGCCAGGGGTCCGGGGAGCTGTTTTTT
>TRBV9|TRBJ2-3|14|.
CASSVENYEDTQYF
TGTGCCAGCAGCGTAGAGAACTACGAAGATACGCAGTATTTT
>TRBV7-8|TRBJ2-1|15|.
CASSRQGRSYNEQFF
TGTGCCAGCAGCCGTCAGGGCCGCTCCTACAATGAGCAGTTCTTC
>TRBV4-3|TRBJ2-6|17|.
CASSQEGVGTGANVLTF
TGCGCCAGCAGCCAAGAAGGGGTCGGCACCGGGGCCAACGTCCTGACTTTC
>TRBV21-1|TRBJ2-1|16|.
CASSARDRASGDEQFF
TGTGCCAGCAGCGCCCGGGACAGGGCCTCTGGAGATGAGCAGTTCTTC
>TRBV29-1|TRBJ2-3|13|.
CSVARTGTDTQYF
TGCAGCGTTGCCAGAACCGGCACAGATACGCAGTATTTT
>TRBV4-2|TRBJ2-5|14|.
CASSPRLDLETQYF
TGTGCCAGCAGCCCGCGACTGGATCTGGAGACCCAGTACTTC
>TRBV4-1|TRBJ1-5|17|TRBD1
CASSPWYYRGGNQPQHF
TGCGCCAGCAGCCCGTGGTATTACAGGGGAGGCAATCAGCCCCAGCATTTT